This T cell receptor beta chain was sequenced during a study of spatial heterogeneity in lung cancer. As for the study in general: The average appearance count of each unique TCR and UMI combination in raw reads was more than 9.5. Study observations and caveats: Ubiquitous expanded tumor TCRs appeared in blood more at resection than follow-up.

Sample time point: sample taken at primary tumor resection. Unsorted whole RNA of tumor, nontumor lung or frozen PBMC was sequenced. The donor population consisted of 72 patients with untreated, early-stage non-small cell lung cancer. About this clonotype: The antigen is undetermined.

Individually, TCR cDNA molecules were each labelled with a unique molecular identifier. MiXCR, run by TCRdb on the 5' RACE reads, gives a single entry per CDR3 protein. Of 35,000 to 55,000 distinct CDR3 sequences in the sample, approximately 7% are singletons; the top ten hold about 45%. This CDR3 has 17 amino acids. Germline assignment: CDR1 KGHDR and CDR2 SFDVKD. V was clipped by 5 bases and J by 7 bases, with 23 bases between them. This TCR derives from a female donor with early-stage non-small cell lung cancer. The source was PBMCs, collected at surgery. The chain links TRBV24-1 to TRBJ2-1, with a possible D match to TRBD1 (5 bases). The CDR3 loop is CATSGPDRPPVGNEQFF. DNA of the CDR3: TGTGCCACCAGTGGCCCCGACAGACCCCCGGTTGGGAATGAGCAGTTCTTC.